This entry lists 6 T cell receptor beta chains sequenced from one sample in a study of blood T cell repertoires in COVID-19. TCRdb's copy holds only in-frame clones and misses some; the assay was immunoSEQ multiplex PCR. Altogether 110,000 or so clones are present, approximately 70% being singletons, with the ten largest covering around 1.7%. The sample was peripheral blood. These receptors were obtained from a middle-aged woman with acute or convalescent COVID-19.

This chain links TRBV28 with TRBJ1-5; the D gene is possibly TRBD1 (5 bases). Trimming pared 8 bases from V and 5 bases from J, leaving 22 bases between. Germline V gene lookup returns CDR1 MDHEN and CDR2 SYDVKM. The CDR3 sequence is 16 residues long. The CDR3 DNA follows: TGTGCCAGCCAATCCCTGGGGGACTATCCCCATCAGCCCCAGCATTTT. Its translation: CASQSLGDYPHQPQHF. The whole variable domain, filled in from reference TRBV28 and TRBJ1-5, reads DVKVTQSSRYLVKRTGEKVFLECVQDMDHENMFWYRQDPGLGLRLIYFSYDVKMKEKGDIPEGYSVSREKKERFSLILESASTNQTSMYLCASQSLGDYPHQPQHFGDGTRLSIL.

V is TRBV4-3 and J is TRBJ1-4; possibly TRBD1 for D (5 bases). The CDR3 spans 18 residues. The ends were cut back, 2 bases at V and 3 bases at J, with 19 bases in the middle. Germline V gene sequence: CDR1 LGHNA, CDR2 YSLEER. The CDR3 DNA follows: TGCGCCAGCAGCCAAACCTATAATGGGGGGACGCCTAATGAAAAACTGTTTTTT. Protein: CASSQTYNGGTPNEKLFF.

The chain links TRBV14 to TRBJ2-2; D gene unclear. The CDR3 has 17 residues. The germline V gene encodes CDR1 SGHDN and CDR2 FVKESK. With 4 bases removed from V and 2 bases from J, the gap between germline ends came to 17 bases. CDR3 in DNA: TGTGCCAGCAGCCCGTGGTCTCACTACTTTAACACCGGGGAGCTGTTTTTT. Its protein product is CASSPWSHYFNTGELFF.

The chain couples TRBV28 to TRBJ1-5; D remains unclear. Germline assignment: CDR1 MDHEN and CDR2 SYDVKM. The CDR3 covers 12 residues. V lost 7 bases and J 4 bases, leaving 8 bases between the germline ends. The CDR3 bases are TGTGCCAGCATCGCGAGGAATCAGCCCCAGCATTTT. It encodes CASIARNQPQHF.

This chain links TRBV5-1 with TRBJ2-2; a possible D gene is TRBD1 (5 bases). Germline CDR1 and CDR2: SGHRS and YFSETQ. The CDR3 contains 16 residues. Deletions cut 2 bases from V and 5 bases from J, with 16 bases between. Here the CDR3 DNA reads TGCGCCAGCAGCTTCCAGGGTCCCCGATTGACCGGGGAGCTGTTTTTT. Amino acid sequence: CASSFQGPRLTGELFF.

The chain couples TRBV4-1 to TRBJ1-4, with 10 bases fitting TRBD1. This CDR3 has 15 amino acids. The V and J ends lost 6 bases and 8 bases, in that order; junction bases with no gene match: 9. Looked up from germline, CDR1 is MGHRA and CDR2 is YSYEKL. CDR3 sequence (DNA): TGCGCCAGCAGGACCGGGACAGGGGCGGAAGAAAAACTGTTTTTT. It yields the protein CASRTGTGAEEKLFF.